This T cell receptor (beta chain) was identified in a study of CD8+CD57+ T cells in acquired aplastic anemia. Overall study results and limits: In CD8+ cells, Simpson's diversity showed no significant difference between patients and controls.

It was genomic DNA that served as the template for profiling TCR beta VDJ and CDR3. TCRdb redid the calling of the reads with MiXCR, one entry per CDR3 protein. Counted here are 160,000 or so distinct CDR3 sequences, roughly 48% occurring once; the ten biggest clones make up 2.5% to 3.5%. Germline loops: CDR1 SGHNT, CDR2 YYREEE (reference sequence). V dropped 1 base and J dropped 6 bases, with 22 bases sitting between them. This CDR3 has 17 amino acids. In patients chosen for sequencing, flow cytometry had shown CD8+CD57+ cell expansion. Note on this clonotype: Its antigen is not identified.

The TCR was taken from a human donor with aplastic anemia. The V gene is TRBV5-4, the J gene TRBJ1-2; D unclear. Sequenced input: sorted CD4+, CD8+, or CD8+CD57+ T cells (not recorded which) from PBMCs. The CDR3 bases are TGTGCCAGCAGCTTGACTCCCGGGAGGGAAAGGGCTCATGGCTACACCTTC. This translates into CASSLTPGRERAHGYTF.